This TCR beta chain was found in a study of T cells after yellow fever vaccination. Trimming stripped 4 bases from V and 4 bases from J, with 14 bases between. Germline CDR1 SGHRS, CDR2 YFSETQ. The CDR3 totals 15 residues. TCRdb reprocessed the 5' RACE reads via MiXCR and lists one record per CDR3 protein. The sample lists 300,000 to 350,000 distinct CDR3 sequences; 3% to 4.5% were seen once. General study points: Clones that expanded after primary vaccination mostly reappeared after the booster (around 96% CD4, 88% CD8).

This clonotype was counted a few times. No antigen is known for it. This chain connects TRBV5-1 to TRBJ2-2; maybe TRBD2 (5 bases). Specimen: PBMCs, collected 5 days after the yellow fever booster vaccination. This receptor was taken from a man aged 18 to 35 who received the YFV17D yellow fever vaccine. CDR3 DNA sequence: TGCGCCAGCAGCCCGTCAGGCCTAGCCACCGGGGAGCTGTTTTTT. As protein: CASSPSGLATGELFF.